This record concerns one TCR beta chain sequence. In the source study's methods: Quantification of nucleated cells was approximated via reference gene primer amplification. Assay: immunoSEQ multiplex PCR; the TCRdb copy retains only in-frame clones and omits some. D and trimming were read from the DNA, whereas the V and J calls and clone size are those reported in that table. The data contain about 250,000 clones, 75% to 85% of them seen just once; the ten biggest clones take up 8.5% to 9.5%. Participants' reported clinical history set cohort assignment. These data originate in a study of blood T cell repertoires in COVID-19. Study-wide background: COVID-19 samples, acute and convalescent, were from the United States, Italy and Spain.

Germline assignment: CDR1 MGHDK and CDR2 SYGVNS. Trimming cost V 9 bases and J 1 base; bases outside gene matches: 5. This CDR3 contains 13 residues. The receptor's source is a woman aged 45-59 years with acute COVID-19. Sequencing was performed on PBMCs or T cells enriched from blood (not recorded which). This chain links TRBV25-1 with TRBJ2-7; 8 nucleotides align to TRBD1. CDR3 region: CASSGQGSYEQYF. In DNA form, the CDR3 reads TGTGCCAGTTCCGGACAGGGATCCTACGAGCAGTACTTC.